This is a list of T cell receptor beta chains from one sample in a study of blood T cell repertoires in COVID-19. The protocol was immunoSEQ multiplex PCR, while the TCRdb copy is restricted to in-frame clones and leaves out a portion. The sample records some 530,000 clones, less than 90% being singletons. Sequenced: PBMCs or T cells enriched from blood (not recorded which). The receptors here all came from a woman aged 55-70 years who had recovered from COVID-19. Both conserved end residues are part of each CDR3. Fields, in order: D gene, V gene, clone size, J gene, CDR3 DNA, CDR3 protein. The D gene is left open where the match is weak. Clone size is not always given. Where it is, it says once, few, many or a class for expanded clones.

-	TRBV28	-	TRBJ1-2	TGTGCCAGTCAGGGCTATGGCTACACCTTC	CASQGYGYTF
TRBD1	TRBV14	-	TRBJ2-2	TGTGCCAACAGCCAATCGCGAAGGCAGGGGGCGCAGAACACCGGGGAGCTGTTTTTT	CANSQSRRQGAQNTGELFF
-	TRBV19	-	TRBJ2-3	TGTGCCAGTAGTCTAGCGACTAGCACAGATACGCAGTATTTT	CASSLATSTDTQYF
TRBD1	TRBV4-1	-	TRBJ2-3	TGCGCCAGCAGCCCGCGGACAGGGGTAGATACGCAGTATTTT	CASSPRTGVDTQYF
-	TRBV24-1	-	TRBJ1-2	TGTGCCACCAGTGATGCCAGAGGACTGAATGGCTACACCTTC	CATSDARGLNGYTF
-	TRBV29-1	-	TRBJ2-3	TGCAGCGTTGGAGGTCGGCGGGACAGCCGCACAGATACGCAGTATTTT	CSVGGRRDSRTDTQYF
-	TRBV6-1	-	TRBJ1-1	TGTGCCAGCAGTGAACCGGGGCAGGGGACTGAAGCTTTCTTT	CASSEPGQGTEAFF
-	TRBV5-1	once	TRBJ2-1	TGCGCCAGCAGCTTGCAGGGGGGCGATGAGCAGTTCTTC	CASSLQGGDEQFF
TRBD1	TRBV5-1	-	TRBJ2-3	TGCGCCAGCAGCTTGAATTCAGGGGGCAGAGATACGCAGTATTTT	CASSLNSGGRDTQYF
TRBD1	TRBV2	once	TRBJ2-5	TGTGCCAGCAGCGGACAGGTCCCTGGGGGAGAGACCCAGTACTTC	CASSGQVPGGETQYF
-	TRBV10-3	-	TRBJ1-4	TGTGCCATCAGTGAGCGCAGTACTAATGAAAAACTGTTTTTT	CAISERSTNEKLFF
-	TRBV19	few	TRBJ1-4	TGTGCCAGTGGGAGGATCGAAAAACTGTTTTTT	CASGRIEKLFF
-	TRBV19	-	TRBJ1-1	TGTGCCAGTAGTATAATTCCTGGTAGCACTGAAGCTTTCTTT	CASSIIPGSTEAFF
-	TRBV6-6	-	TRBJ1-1	TGTGCCAGCGTGTCCGGGGGTTACACTGAAGCTTTCTTT	CASVSGGYTEAFF
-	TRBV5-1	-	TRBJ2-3	TGCGCCAGCAGGAGGGGGACCACAGATACGCAGTATTTT	CASRRGTTDTQYF
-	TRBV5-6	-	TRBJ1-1	TGTGCCAGCAGCTCCCCGTTCGGGACTGAAGCTTTCTTT	CASSSPFGTEAFF
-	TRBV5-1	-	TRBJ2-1	TGCGCCAGCAGCACTTCCTACAATGAGCAGTTCTTC	CASSTSYNEQFF
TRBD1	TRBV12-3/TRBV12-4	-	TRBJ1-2	TGTGCCAGCAGCACAGGGGGCGCGTATGGCTACACCTTC	CASSTGGAYGYTF
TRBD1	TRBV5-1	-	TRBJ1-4	TGCGCCAGCAGCTCGCTCGGGACAGGTGATGAAAAACTGTTTTTT	CASSSLGTGDEKLFF
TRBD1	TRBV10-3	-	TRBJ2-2	TGTGCCACCCGGGACAGGGGGACCGGGGAGCTGTTTTTT	CATRDRGTGELFF
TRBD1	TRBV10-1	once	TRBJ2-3	TGCGCCGAAGAAGGAGGACAGGGCAAATATACGCAGTATTTT	CAEEGGQGKYTQYF
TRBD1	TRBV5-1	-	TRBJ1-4	TGCGCCAGCAGTCGACAGGGGGCAACTAATGAAAAACTGTTTTTT	CASSRQGATNEKLFF
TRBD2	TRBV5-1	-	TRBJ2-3	TGCGCCAGCAGCTTGAATCCTAGCGGAGAAGATACGCAGTATTTT	CASSLNPSGEDTQYF
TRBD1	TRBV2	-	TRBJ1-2	TGTGCCAGCAGTGGGGACAGGGTGAACTATGGCTACACCTTC	CASSGDRVNYGYTF
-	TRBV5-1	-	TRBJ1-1	TGCGCCAGCAGCTTGCCAATACAGGGCGCTGAAGCTTTCTTT	CASSLPIQGAEAFF
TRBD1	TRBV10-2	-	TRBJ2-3	TGCGCCAGCACTCCCACAGGGGACAGCACAGATACGCAGTATTTT	CASTPTGDSTDTQYF
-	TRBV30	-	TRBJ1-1	TGTGCCTGGAGTGTAGGTGGAGACACTGAAGCTTTCTTT	CAWSVGGDTEAFF
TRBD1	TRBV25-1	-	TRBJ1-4	TGTGCCAGCAGCCTCACCAGGGGGGCGGGTGAAAAACTGTTTTTT	CASSLTRGAGEKLFF
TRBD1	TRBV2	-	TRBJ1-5	TGTGCCAGCAGACAGGGGGAATCAGCCCAGCATTTT	CASRQGESAQHF
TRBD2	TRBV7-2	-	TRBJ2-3	TGTGCCAGCAGCTTAGCCGGACTAGCGGGGGTCACAGATACGCAGTATTTT	CASSLAGLAGVTDTQYF
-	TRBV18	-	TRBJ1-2	TGTGCCAGCTCACCCTACAAGGAGGCGTATGGCTACACCTTC	CASSPYKEAYGYTF
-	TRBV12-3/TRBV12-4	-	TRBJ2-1	TGTGCCAGCAGTTTCAGCAATGAGCAGTTCTTC	CASSFSNEQFF
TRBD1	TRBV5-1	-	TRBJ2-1	TGCGCCAGCAGTTACACGACAGGGTACAATGAGCAGTTCTTC	CASSYTTGYNEQFF
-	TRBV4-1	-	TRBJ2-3	TGCGCCAGCAGCCAAGGGGGCAGGCCCCCTAGCACAGATACGCAGTATTTT	CASSQGGRPPSTDTQYF
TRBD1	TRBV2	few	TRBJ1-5	TGTGCCAGCACCTTGGGACAGGGGTATCAGCCCCAGCATTTT	CASTLGQGYQPQHF
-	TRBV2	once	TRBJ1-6	TGTGCCAGCAGTGAAAAGAGCTCCTATAATTCACCCCTCCACTTT	CASSEKSSYNSPLHF
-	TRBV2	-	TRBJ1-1	TGTGCCAGCACCAATCGATCACAGGGTCAGATGGCTTTCTTT	CASTNRSQGQMAFF
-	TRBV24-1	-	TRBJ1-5	TGTGCCACCAGTGAAACAGGGTGGCAGCCCCAGCATTTT	CATSETGWQPQHF
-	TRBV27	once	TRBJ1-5	TGTGCCAGCAGTCCTCGACAGACATATAGCAATCAGCCCCAGCATTTT	CASSPRQTYSNQPQHF
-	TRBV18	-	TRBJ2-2	TGTGCCAGCTCACGATACAGCCCGCCGGAGGGCACCGGGGAGCTGTTTTTT	CASSRYSPPEGTGELFF
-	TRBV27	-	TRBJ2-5	TGTGCCAGCAGTTTGGGTACTGAGGGGGTACCTGGGACCCAGTACTTC	CASSLGTEGVPGTQYF
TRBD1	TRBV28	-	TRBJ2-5	TGTGCCAGCAGTCCCGAGGACAGGGGACACCAAGAGACCCAGTACTTC	CASSPEDRGHQETQYF
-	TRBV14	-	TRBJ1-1	TGTGCCAGCAGCCAAGTAGGAGGGCTGACTGAAGCTTTCTTT	CASSQVGGLTEAFF
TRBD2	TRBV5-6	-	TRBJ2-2	TGTGCCAGCAGCTTTGGGCTCGCGGGGGGGCCGCGGAACACCGGGGAGCTGTTTTTT	CASSFGLAGGPRNTGELFF
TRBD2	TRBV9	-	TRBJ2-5	TGTGCCAGCAGCGTAGACGGTGGGATAGGACTAGCGCAAGAGACCCAGTACTTC	CASSVDGGIGLAQETQYF
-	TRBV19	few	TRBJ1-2	TGTGCCAGTATGAACAGGGTGAGAGATGGCTACACCTTC	CASMNRVRDGYTF
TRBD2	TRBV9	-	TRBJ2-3	TGTGCCAGCAGCGCCCTAGCGGGGGGAAGCACAGATACGCAGTATTTT	CASSALAGGSTDTQYF
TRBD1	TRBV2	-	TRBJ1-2	TGTGCCAGCACCGGGACAGGGTACGGCTACACCTTC	CASTGTGYGYTF
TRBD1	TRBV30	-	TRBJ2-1	TGTGCCTGGAGTGTACGAGGACAGGGAGACAATGAGCAGTTCTTC	CAWSVRGQGDNEQFF
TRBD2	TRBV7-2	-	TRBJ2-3	TGTGCCAGCACCTTGGGGACTAGCGGGGGGGACACAGATACGCAGTATTTT	CASTLGTSGGDTDTQYF
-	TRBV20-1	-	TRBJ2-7	TGCAGTGCTCCGGACTTCCGCGAGCAGTACTTC	CSAPDFREQYF
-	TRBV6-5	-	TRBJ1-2	TGTGCCAGCAGTTACTCGAGGTGGGACAAAAACTATGGCTACACCTTC	CASSYSRWDKNYGYTF
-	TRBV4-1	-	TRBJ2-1	TGCGCCAGCAGCCAAGCTGGGCGGGGCCCCAATGAGCAGTTCTTC	CASSQAGRGPNEQFF
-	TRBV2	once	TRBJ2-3	TGTGCCAGCACCTGGAACAGGCAACCCACAGATACGCAGTATTTT	CASTWNRQPTDTQYF
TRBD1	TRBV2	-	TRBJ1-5	TGTGCCAGTACCCGGGACAGGGGCAATCAGCCCCAGCATTTT	CASTRDRGNQPQHF
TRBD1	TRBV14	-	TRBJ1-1	TGTGCCAGCAGCATAAGTGGGGCAGGGGGAACTGAAGCTTTCTTT	CASSISGAGGTEAFF
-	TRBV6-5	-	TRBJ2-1	TGTGCCAGCAGGCCCACCGCTAACTCCTACAATGAGCAGTTCTTC	CASRPTANSYNEQFF
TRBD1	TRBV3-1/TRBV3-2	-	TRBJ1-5	TGTGCCAGCAGCCAACGACAGGGTGGGCAGCCCCAGCATTTT	CASSQRQGGQPQHF
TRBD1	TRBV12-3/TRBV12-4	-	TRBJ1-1	TGTGCCAGCAGGGGACAGTTATACACTGAAGCTTTCTTT	CASRGQLYTEAFF
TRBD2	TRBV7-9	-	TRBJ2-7	TGTGCCAGCAGCTACTCTAGCGGACCTTACGAGCAGTACTTC	CASSYSSGPYEQYF